Each of the 30 T cell receptor beta chains below was sequenced from the same sample in a study of cytomegalovirus exposure and HLA in healthy donors. The PCR contained 60 Vbeta and 13 Jbeta primers. Generated by immunoSEQ multiplex PCR, the TCRdb table keeps only in-frame clones and is missing some. This sample has some 190,000 clones, with 76% found just once. Sequenced sample: PBMCs. Receptors were obtained from a woman in her 30s in good health and CMV-seropositive.

The chain recombines TRBV18 with TRBJ1-5; a weak D match, TRBD1 (5 bases). V was pared by 4 bases and J by 0 bases, with 16 bases between. The CDR3 consists of 17 residues. Looked up from germline, CDR1 is KGHSH and CDR2 is LQKENI. CDR3: CASSRSQGTYSNQPQHF. The CDR3 DNA is TGTGCCAGCTCACGTAGCCAGGGAACTTATAGCAATCAGCCCCAGCATTTT.

The gene calls are TRBV6-5 and TRBJ2-7; 8 nucleotides line up with TRBD2. The CDR3 extends over 14 amino acids. J was trimmed by 4 bases and V by 2 bases; bases with no gene match: 4. Per the germline V gene, CDR1 is MNHEY and CDR2 is SVGAGI. The CDR3 loop is CASSYGIAGYEQYF. The CDR3, as DNA: TGTGCCAGCAGTTACGGGATAGCGGGGTACGAGCAGTACTTC.

The rearrangement links TRBV5-1 to TRBJ2-7; TRBD1 is a possible D gene (5 bases). V was trimmed by 0 bases and J by 4 bases, leaving 14 bases between them. Germline CDR1 and CDR2: SGHRS and YFSETQ. The CDR3 has 15 amino acids. The CDR3 reads CASSLDPGSEYEQYF. The CDR3 region has the DNA TGCGCCAGCAGCTTGGATCCAGGGTCGGAATACGAGCAGTACTTC.

CDR3 region: CASSLDGDNQPQHF. For the CDR3, the DNA is TGTGCCAGCAGCTTAGACGGGGACAATCAGCCCCAGCATTTT. The chain has TRBV7-9 and TRBJ1-5; no reliable D call. The V gene lost 1 base and the J gene lost 3 bases, with 7 bases spanning the gap. This CDR3 is 14 amino acids long. CDR1 is SEHNR, CDR2 FQNEAQ, per germline (reference sequence). The whole variable domain, filled in from reference TRBV7-9 and TRBJ1-5, reads DTGVSQNPRHKITKRGQNVTFRCDPISEHNRLYWYRQTLGQGPEFLTYFQNEAQLEKSRLLSDRFSAERPKGSFSTLEIQRTEQGDSAMYLCASSLDGDNQPQHFGDGTRLSIL.

The chain couples TRBV9 to TRBJ1-4; TRBD1 agrees at 7 bases. This CDR3 spans 15 amino acids. Unmatched junction bases numbered 5, after V lost 2 bases and J lost 4 bases. CDR1 is SGDLS and CDR2 is YYNGEE in the germline V gene. The CDR3 sequence is CASSVGTAINEKLFF. The CDR3 DNA sequence: TGTGCCAGCAGCGTCGGGACAGCCATTAATGAAAAACTGTTTTTT.

The chain combines TRBV4-3 with TRBJ1-4; 7 nucleotides match TRBD1. Germline trimming cut 0 bases from V and 2 bases from J; bases unmatched to any gene: 9. Germline values: CDR1 LGHNA, CDR2 YSLEER. CDR3 length equals 18 residues. CDR3 region: CASSQDHLQGITNEKLFF. For the CDR3, the DNA is TGCGCCAGCAGCCAAGATCATTTACAGGGGATCACTAATGAAAAACTGTTTTTT.

The chain has TRBV4-3 and TRBJ2-3; D may be TRBD2 (6 bases). The CDR3 is 17 residues long. Between the trimmed V and J ends, which lost 0 bases and 4 bases, there was a span of 17 bases. Germline CDR1 is LGHNA and CDR2 is YSLEER. The CDR3 DNA reads as TGCGCCAGCAGCCAAGATTGGAGGGGAAGTTCATCAGATACGCAGTATTTT. It encodes CASSQDWRGSSSDTQYF.

The CDR3 DNA reads as TGTGCCAGCAGCCAAGGAGGGAACACTGAAGCTTTCTTT. Protein: CASSQGGNTEAFF. The chain employs TRBV6-5 and TRBJ1-1; the D is unclear. Trimming removed 6 bases from V and 1 base from J, with 9 bases in between. The length of the CDR3 is 13 residues. Germline-derived CDR1 and CDR2 are MNHEY and SVGAGI.

This sequence joins TRBV29-1 and TRBJ2-6; weak D call: TRBD2 (5 bases). Per the germline V gene, CDR1 is SQVTM and CDR2 is ANQGSEA. This CDR3 comprises 17 residues. V was shortened by 1 base and J by 2 bases, with 15 bases between the two germline ends. The CDR3 bases are TGCAGCGTTGAAGCCCGGGGTGGTTCAGCTGGGGCCAACGTCCTGACTTTC. Its translation is CSVEARGGSAGANVLTF.

V is TRBV4-2 and J is TRBJ1-5, with 7 nucleotides matching TRBD1. Per germline, CDR1 LGHNA and CDR2 YNFKEQ. This CDR3 spans 15 amino acids. V was pared by 4 bases and J by 2 bases, with 5 bases of the junction left unmatched. For the CDR3, the DNA is TGTGCCAGCAGCCTACACAGGGGAGGCAATCAGCCCCAGCATTTT. Protein sequence: CASSLHRGGNQPQHF.

The chain uses TRBV5-1 and TRBJ2-5; TRBD1 might be the D (7 bases). Germline CDR1 and CDR2: SGHRS and YFSETQ. Trimming pared 3 bases from V and 2 bases from J, leaving 17 bases between. CDR3 length equals 16 residues. Here the CDR3 DNA reads TGCGCCAGCAGCTGGGGGCCCCAGGGGGGTCAAGAGACCCAGTACTTC. Protein: CASSWGPQGGQETQYF.

The CDR3 region is CASSQDLGQTAYEQYF. Written as DNA, the CDR3 is TGCGCCAGCAGCCAAGATCTCGGACAGACCGCCTACGAGCAGTACTTC. The V gene is TRBV4-3, the J gene TRBJ2-7, with TRBD1 as a possible D gene (6 bases). Trimming cost V 0 bases and J 2 bases, with 14 bases left between them. Germline CDR1 is LGHNA and CDR2 is YSLEER. This CDR3 comprises 16 residues.

The gene calls are TRBV30 and TRBJ1-5; TRBD1 aligns across 7 bases. Germline values: CDR1 GTSNPN, CDR2 SVGIG (reference sequence). The ends lost 0 bases at V and 5 bases at J; junction bases unmatched: 10. This CDR3 is 16 amino acids long. The CDR3 is CAWSVGDRVGDQPQHF. CDR3 DNA sequence: TGTGCCTGGAGTGTAGGAGACAGGGTAGGTGATCAGCCCCAGCATTTT.

V usage is TRBV7-9 and J usage is TRBJ1-3, with no clear D. Per germline, CDR1 SEHNR and CDR2 FQNEAQ (reference sequence). The V and J ends lost 1 base and 4 bases respectively, with 11 bases between them. The length of the CDR3 is 15 residues. The CDR3 sequence: CASSLVAAGGNTIYF. The CDR3 nucleotides read TGTGCCAGCAGCTTAGTGGCGGCTGGCGGAAACACCATATATTTT.

V is TRBV2 and J is TRBJ2-1; TRBD1 aligns across 12 bases. The CDR3 consists of 15 residues. Losses at the gene ends were 6 bases for V and 7 bases for J; bases not matched to a gene: 7. Germline V gene data show CDR1 as SNHLY and CDR2 as FYNNEI. The CDR3 region is CASSGGQGAVNEQFF. For the CDR3, the DNA is TGTGCCAGCAGCGGGGGACAGGGGGCGGTGAATGAGCAGTTCTTC.

This clone was observed a handful of times. DNA of the CDR3: TGTGCCAGCAGCTTAAAGGGGTCAGGAGTCTTGGGCATTCAGTACTTC. Residues: CASSLKGSGVLGIQYF. The V call is TRBV7-2, the J call TRBJ2-4; D is possibly TRBD1 (5 bases). The germline V gene has CDR1 SGHTA and CDR2 FQGNSA. Trimming removed 2 bases at V and 9 bases at J, with 20 bases between. The CDR3 totals 16 residues. Full variable domain (rest looked up from reference TRBV7-2 and TRBJ2-4): GAGVSQSPSNKVTEKGKDVELRCDPISGHTALYWYRQSLGQGLEFLIYFQGNSAPDKSGLPSDRFSAERTGGSVSTLTIQRTQQEDSAVYLCASSLKGSGVLGIQYFGAGTRLSVL.

The chain carries TRBV10-2 and TRBJ2-2, with a weak D call TRBD1 (6 bases). Germline CDR1 is WSHSY and CDR2 is SAAADI. Trimming left V 4 bases short and J 6 bases short, with 9 bases between. The CDR3 length is 13 residues. DNA for the CDR3: TGCGCCAGCAGTGTTGGGGGCCCCGGGGAGCTGTTTTTT. Translating it yields CASSVGGPGELFF.

The table lists this clone with a few counts. V usage is TRBV5-1 and J usage is TRBJ2-2; 7 bases are shared with TRBD1. Germline CDR1 is SGHRS and CDR2 is YFSETQ. The CDR3 is 15 residues long. J was trimmed by 10 bases and V by 4 bases; bases with no gene match: 13. The CDR3 spells CASSIQGLTGVELFF. CDR3 DNA sequence: TGCGCCAGCAGCATACAGGGGCTTACCGGGGTGGAGCTGTTTTTT.

The chain recombines TRBV7-2 with TRBJ2-7; D perhaps matches TRBD2 (6 bases). The CDR3 runs to 15 residues. V was cut by 1 base and J by 0 bases, with 10 bases left in between. The germline V gene has CDR1 SGHTA and CDR2 FQGNSA. The CDR3 DNA follows: TGTGCCAGCAGCTTAGAGGGAGGCGGCTCCTACGAGCAGTACTTC. It specifies CASSLEGGGSYEQYF.

The chain combines TRBV13 with TRBJ2-7; D is possibly TRBD1 (6 bases). The CDR3 consists of 14 residues. Germline V CDR1 and CDR2: PRHDT, FYEKMQ (reference sequence). V was clipped by 5 bases and J by 1 base, with 12 bases between them. The CDR3 here is CASSDRDISYEQYF. The CDR3 region has the DNA TGTGCCAGCAGCGACCGGGACATATCCTACGAGCAGTACTTC.

The rearrangement joins TRBV6-1 to TRBJ1-1, with 9 bases identical to TRBD1. With V trimmed by 6 bases and J by 11 bases, 7 bases remained unmatched. The CDR3 is made up of 12 amino acids. Germline V lookup: CDR1 MNHNS, CDR2 SASEGT. CDR3 sequence: CASRGTGFFAFF. Written as DNA, the CDR3 is TGTGCCAGCAGAGGGACAGGGTTTTTTGCTTTCTTT.

The V call is TRBV28, the J call TRBJ2-2, with TRBD2 matching 10 bases. There are 18 residues in the CDR3. Looked up from germline, CDR1 is MDHEN and CDR2 is SYDVKM. V lost 2 bases and J lost 0; bases outside the gene matches: 6. The CDR3 DNA reads TGTGCCAGCAGTTTAGGGATAGCGGGGGGTGCGAACACCGGGGAGCTGTTTTTT. This encodes CASSLGIAGGANTGELFF.

This clone turned up a few times. V usage is TRBV27 and J usage is TRBJ2-3; possible D gene TRBD2, 6 bases. V was clipped by 4 bases and J by 6 bases, with 23 bases between them. The CDR3 covers 17 residues. CDR1 and CDR2 from the germline V gene are MNHEY and SMNVEV (reference sequence). Here the CDR3 reads CASSSHVLGSRGDTQYF. CDR3 sequence (DNA): TGTGCCAGCAGTTCTCACGTCCTAGGCTCCCGGGGGGATACGCAGTATTTT.

This rearrangement joins TRBV6-1 to TRBJ1-5; no firm D call. The CDR3 covers 13 residues. V gave up 1 base and J gave up 5 bases, with 6 bases separating them. Per germline, CDR1 MNHNS and CDR2 SASEGT. CDR3 in DNA: TGTGCCAGCAGTGAAGTCCCTGATCAGCCCCAGCATTTT. It codes for CASSEVPDQPQHF.

The chain uses TRBV5-1 and TRBJ2-2; a possible D gene is TRBD2 (6 bases). The V end lost 4 bases, the J end lost 4 bases, and 14 bases lay between the germline ends. Germline assignment: CDR1 SGHRS and CDR2 YFSETQ. The CDR3 contains 15 residues. Here the CDR3 DNA reads TGCGCCAGCAGCCAAAGCGGGTACCCCACCGGGGAGCTGTTTTTT. Translated: CASSQSGYPTGELFF. Variable domain in full (rest from reference TRBV5-1 and TRBJ2-2): KAGVTQTPRYLIKTRGQQVTLSCSPISGHRSVSWYQQTPGQGLQFLFEYFSETQRNKGNFPGRFSGRQFSNSRSEMNVSTLELGDSALYLCASSQSGYPTGELFFGEGSRLTVL.

This clone was seen only once. The chain combines TRBV10-2 with TRBJ2-2, with 15 bases fitting TRBD2. The germline gives CDR1 WSHSY, CDR2 SAAADI. Losses at the gene ends were 3 bases for V and 6 bases for J; bases not matched to a gene: 5. The CDR3 totals 17 residues. The CDR3 region is CASSEGTSGGPAGELFF. The CDR3 region has the DNA TGCGCCAGCAGTGAAGGGACTAGCGGGGGGCCGGCCGGGGAGCTGTTTTTT.

J is TRBJ1-3 and V is TRBV4-1; TRBD1 matches 7 bases. This CDR3 has 19 residues. Germline values: CDR1 MGHRA, CDR2 YSYEKL. The V and J ends lost 1 base and 0 bases, in that order; junction bases with no gene match: 12. DNA for the CDR3: TGCGCCAGCAGCCAAGTGGGCAGGGGGACAACGAGCTCTGGAAACACCATATATTTT. Protein: CASSQVGRGTTSSGNTIYF.

The genes are TRBV5-1 and TRBJ2-1; 8 bases fit TRBD1. CDR1 is SGHRS and CDR2 is YFSETQ in the germline V gene. This CDR3 region has 16 residues. The J segment lost 3 bases and the V segment lost 3 bases, leaving 8 bases of the junction unmatched. The CDR3 is CASSWGQGAIYNEQFF. The DNA of the CDR3 is TGCGCCAGCAGCTGGGGGCAGGGGGCCATCTACAATGAGCAGTTCTTC. Filled out from reference TRBV5-1 and TRBJ2-1, the complete variable domain reads KAGVTQTPRYLIKTRGQQVTLSCSPISGHRSVSWYQQTPGQGLQFLFEYFSETQRNKGNFPGRFSGRQFSNSRSEMNVSTLELGDSALYLCASSWGQGAIYNEQFFGPGTRLTVL.

This clone was detected a few times. The chain couples TRBV5-4 to TRBJ2-7, with D perhaps matching TRBD1 (5 bases). Looked up from germline, CDR1 is SGHNT and CDR2 is YYREEE (reference sequence). This CDR3 has 15 residues. V was trimmed by 4 bases and J by 0 bases, leaving 14 bases between them. Written as DNA, the CDR3 is TGTGCCAGCAGCCCTGCGACAGCCGTCTCCTACGAGCAGTACTTC. The encoded protein is CASSPATAVSYEQYF.

For the CDR3, the DNA is TGCGCCAGCAGCCAAGTCTCCTCGACGTGGGCCTTGAACACTGAAGCTTTCTTT. This gives the protein CASSQVSSTWALNTEAFF. V usage is TRBV4-1 and J usage is TRBJ1-1; no definite D call. Trimming shortened V by 1 base and J by 0 bases, and 18 bases separated the two germline ends. The CDR3 length is 18 residues. Germline V gene data show CDR1 as MGHRA and CDR2 as YSYEKL.